This T cell receptor beta chain was found in a study of Graves' ophthalmopathy and Graves' hyperthyroidism. Study conclusions and caveats: Stable hyperthyroidism and ophthalmopathy were told apart by a 13-signature model, which achieved around 90% sensitivity and over 65% specificity. Blood was where most expanded thyroid clonotypes above 0.001 frequency also turned up.

Transcripts of RNA were the source for amplifying TCR beta CDR3 regions. RT-PCR with HTBI primers came first, then second-round multiplex PCR. TCRdb reanalysed the multiplex PCR reads using MiXCR and keeps one entry per CDR3 protein. This table holds 500,000 to 700,000 distinct CDR3 sequences, less than 40% found once. On this clonotype itself: Its antigen is still unknown.

The CDR3 length is 15 residues. Per the germline V gene, CDR1 is LNHNV and CDR2 is YYDKDF (reference sequence). With V trimmed by 5 bases and J by 4 bases, 7 bases remained unmatched. The sample consisted of peripheral blood or thyroid tissue (not recorded which). The V and J genes are TRBV15 and TRBJ2-7; 11 bases align to TRBD1. This TCR was recovered from an adult man with Graves' hyperthyroidism. CDR3 coding DNA: TGTGCCACCAGCCACAGGACAGGGGGCGGATACGAGCAGTACTTC. Protein product: CATSHRTGGGYEQYF.